This T cell receptor (beta chain) was profiled in a study of radiation and T cells in renal cell carcinoma (dated by TCRdb to about 2020). Context from the whole study: Samples were obtained from a clinical trial, in which 15 Gy stereotactic body radiation therapy was delivered to primary renal cell carcinomas and nephrectomy was performed 4 weeks later. Across all 50 or so samples, several million unique CDR3 nucleotide sequences encoding over 2.5 million unique CDR3 amino acid sequences were identified. TCR beta sequencing covered approximately 51 samples in total, comprising some 26 tumors and about 27 peripheral blood samples. The research as a whole found: Effects of radiation dose or scheduling on the TCR repertoire could not be addressed with the single-armed trial design. Because pretreatment tumor biopsies were not available, the baseline intratumoral presence of clonotypes could not be determined. Changes in the blood repertoire were not tracked past 4 weeks after treatment. In blood, the top tumor clonotypes increased between baseline and 2 weeks post-radiation and then shrank by 4 weeks, which suggests that tumor-resident clones expanded only transiently.

TCR beta libraries were generated from genomic DNA with the immunoSEQ kit, following the manufacturer's recommendations. To prepare libraries, a first multiplex PCR with proprietary primers was run, followed by a second PCR that added unique barcodes, and a bead cleanup was done after each round. Each sample batch included a kit-provided positive control reaction and a negative control reaction. The final libraries were assessed on an Agilent 4200 TapeStation D1000 ScreenTape, pooled by volume, and quantified by qPCR. An Illumina NextSeq500 fitted with a MidOutput 150-cycle cartridge performed the sequencing, running 156 Read1 cycles and 15 Index1 cycles with the kit's custom primers. The pooled library was loaded at 0.95 to 1 pM, with a 20% PhiX control spiked in. Per the source publication's procedure: The vendor-processed data were analyzed in R, and a clonotype was defined as all T cells that share the same CDR3 nucleotide sequence. In the clone abundance analyses, frequencies were normalized to the 10,000 most abundant clones in each sample. Public T cell clones, which averaged fewer than five per sample, were excluded before analysis. Tumor-enriched and baseline blood-enriched clonotypes were defined by at least a 32-fold difference in abundance between compartments. A beta-binomial differential abundance model was applied to find clonotypes that expanded or contracted between blood time points. Tumor-blood repertoire similarity was measured with the Baroni-Urbani and Buser coefficient, and groups were compared using two-tailed Wilcoxon tests in R. The table was pulled from immuneACCESS by TCRdb, which kept in-frame rearrangements only. Such tables lose some clones; where checked, under half of the loss comes from unresolved V genes, and the rest has no known cause. V, J and clone size are those of that table, while D and trimming were read from the DNA. This sample has about 50,000 clones in its table, and 65% to 90% of those were observed once. Clones ranked in the top ten supply 30% to 35% of the sample.

Taken with the paper, the label for time point translates to: baseline pretreatment blood. The treatment or condition label corresponds to: 15 Gy SBRT to primary tumor, nephrectomy 4 weeks later. To follow tumor-enriched clonotypes, peripheral blood was collected serially from radiation-treated patients at baseline and again at 2 weeks and 4 weeks after SBRT. All patients had renal cell carcinoma with clear cell pathology. Genomic DNA for TCR sequencing was prepared using the QIAamp DNA Blood Mini Kit (Qiagen). Only samples passing all quality control checks were included in the analyses. Of note for this clone: The target of this receptor is not known. The sample holds no much larger clone one base away, and base qualities are not on file.

This receptor was identified in a woman in her sixties or seventies with renal cell carcinoma. The sequencing here drew on blood, taken from a patient whose treatment included radiotherapy and nephrectomy.

The CDR3 protein: CASKGQTGYGANVLTF. The nucleotide sequence reads TGTGCCAGCAAGGGACAGACGGGATATGGGGCCAACGTCCTGACTTTC. The V and J segments used are TRBV2 and TRBJ2-6; a stretch of 7 junction bases matches TRBD1. Its CDR3 holds 16 amino acids, cysteine through phenylalanine. Only CDR3 DNA is held: 48 bases, read in frame from base 1. At the junction V is shortened by 7 bases and J by 3 bases; bases outside the gene matches: 9. The germline V gene yields SNHLY for CDR1 and FYNNEI for CDR2.